The present entry profiles one TCR beta chain with its context. Its antigen is as yet unknown. The data belong to a study of T-cell reconstitution after alpha-beta-depleted transplantation in children. Study conclusions and caveats: Several hundred expanded graft clones reportedly supplied alpha-beta T cells about two months after transplant. Certain patients had high TCRbeta diversity at day 60, and it came from recipient T cells and thymic progenitors that survived. T-cell counts and diversity at one year post-transplant came mainly from newly produced T cells.

Unique molecular identifiers were incorporated into the prepared TCRbeta library. One entry per CDR3 protein, called by TCRdb with MiXCR from the PCR reads. The top ten clones hold 35% of a sample with roughly 28,000 distinct CDR3 sequences, about a sixth of them seen once. V was clipped by 0 bases and J by 3 bases, with 5 bases between them. Per germline, CDR1 SGHNT and CDR2 YYREEE (reference sequence). This CDR3 contains 13 residues. Here the sequenced sample was PBMCs, mostly from graft donor cells, taken 60 days after TCRalphabeta/CD19-depleted stem cell transplant. The source is a male patient aged 2-15 years who had a stem cell transplant for acute lymphoblastic leukemia, so the T cells may come from the graft donor. The chain recombines TRBV5-4 with TRBJ2-3; D unclear. The CDR3 region has the DNA TGTGCCAGCAGCTTGGGTACAACAGATACGCAGTATTTT. Amino acids: CASSLGTTDTQYF.